This TCR beta chain was captured in a study of blood T cell repertoires in COVID-19. About the study: COVID-19 samples from acute and convalescent phases originated in the United States, Italy and Spain. In each case, the material was cDNA or gDNA derived from T cells, B-cell-depleted T cells, or PBMCs.

As handled by the study authors: Reference gene primer amplification gave estimated nucleated cell counts. Produced via immunoSEQ multiplex PCR; TCRdb's table is partial and in-frame only. The V and J calls and clone size were taken over from that table, and D and trimming were inferred from the DNA. The sample includes tens of thousands of clones, roughly four fifths seen only once; the top ten take roughly 2.6%. Germline V gene data show CDR1 as SNHLY and CDR2 as FYNNEI. V was shortened by 7 bases and J by 3 bases, with 13 bases between the two germline ends. The CDR3 has 14 amino acids. This clonotype was sampled from a woman in her sixties or seventies with acute or convalescent COVID-19. The chain recombines TRBV2 with TRBJ1-3, with D perhaps matching TRBD1 (5 bases). Sequencing was carried out using peripheral blood. CDR3: CASTLQGGGNTIYF. In DNA form, the CDR3 reads TGTGCCAGCACTCTCCAGGGAGGTGGAAACACCATATATTTT. Variable domain in full (rest from reference TRBV2 and TRBJ1-3): EPEVTQTPSHQVTQMGQEVILRCVPISNHLYFYWYRQILGQKVEFLVSFYNNEISEKSEIFDDQFSVERPDGSNFTLKIRSTKLEDSAMYFCASTLQGGGNTIYFGEGSWLTVV.